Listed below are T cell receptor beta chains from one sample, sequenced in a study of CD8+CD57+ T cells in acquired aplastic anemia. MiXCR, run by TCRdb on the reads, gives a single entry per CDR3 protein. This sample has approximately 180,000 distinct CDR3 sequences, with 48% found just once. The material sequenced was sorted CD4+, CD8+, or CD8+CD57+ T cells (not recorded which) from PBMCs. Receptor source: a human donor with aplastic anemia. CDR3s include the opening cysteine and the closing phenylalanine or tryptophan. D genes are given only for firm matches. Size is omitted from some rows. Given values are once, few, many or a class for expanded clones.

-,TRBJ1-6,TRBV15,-,CATSRVRGDLPLHF,TGTGCCACCAGCAGAGTAAGGGGCGATTTGCCCCTCCACTTT
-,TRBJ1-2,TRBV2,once,CASRVRGGYGYTF,TGTGCCAGCAGGGTGAGGGGGGGATATGGCTACACCTTC
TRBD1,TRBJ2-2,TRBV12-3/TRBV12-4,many,CASSQTGDTGELFF,TGTGCCAGCAGTCAAACAGGGGACACCGGGGAGCTGTTTTTT
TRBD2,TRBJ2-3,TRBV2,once,CAPSGPSGVPSTDTQYF,TGTGCTCCCAGTGGGCCTAGCGGGGTTCCTAGCACAGATACGCAGTATTTT
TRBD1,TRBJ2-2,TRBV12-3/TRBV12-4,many,CASSWPWTGERTGELFF,TGTGCCAGCAGTTGGCCATGGACAGGGGAGAGGACCGGGGAGCTGTTTTTT
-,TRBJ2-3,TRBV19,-,CASSPKMSTDTQYF,TGTGCCAGTAGCCCAAAGATGAGCACAGATACGCAGTATTTT
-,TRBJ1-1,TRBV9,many,CASSVRGSDSAFF,TGTGCCAGCAGCGTCCGCGGCAGTGACTCGGCTTTCTTT
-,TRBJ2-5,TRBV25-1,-,CASSRGGVETQYF,TGTGCCAGCAGCAGAGGGGGGGTGGAGACCCAGTACTTC
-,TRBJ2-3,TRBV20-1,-,CSARQQGGTDTQYF,TGCAGTGCTAGACAGCAGGGCGGCACAGATACGCAGTATTTT
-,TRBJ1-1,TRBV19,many,CASSTRGLGAFF,TGTGCCAGTAGTACCCGGGGTTTGGGGGCTTTCTTT
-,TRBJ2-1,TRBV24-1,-,CATSRGNYNEQFF,TGTGCCACCAGTAGGGGCAACTACAATGAGCAGTTCTTC
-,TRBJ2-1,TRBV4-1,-,CASSQDLRQSSYNEQFF,TGCGCCAGCAGCCAAGATCTTCGGCAGAGCTCCTACAATGAGCAGTTCTTC
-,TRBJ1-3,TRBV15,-,CATSREPGDGDTIYF,TGTGCCACCAGCAGAGAACCCGGGGACGGAGACACCATATATTTT
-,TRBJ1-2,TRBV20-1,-,CSASSRGHYGYTF,TGCAGTGCTAGTTCCAGGGGTCACTATGGCTACACCTTC
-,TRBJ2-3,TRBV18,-,CASSPPAESTDTQYF,TGTGCCAGCTCACCACCTGCAGAAAGCACAGATACGCAGTATTTT
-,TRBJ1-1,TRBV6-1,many,CASSNKAMNTEAFF,TGTGCCAGCAGCAACAAGGCGATGAACACTGAAGCTTTCTTT
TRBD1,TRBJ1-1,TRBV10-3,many,CATLTGGDQNTEAFF,TGTGCCACCCTGACAGGGGGAGACCAGAACACTGAAGCTTTCTTT
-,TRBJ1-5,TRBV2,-,CASTGAPHQPQHF,TGTGCCAGCACGGGGGCTCCCCATCAGCCCCAGCATTTT
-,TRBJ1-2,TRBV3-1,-,CASTGGRNYGYTF,TGTGCCAGCACTGGGGGCAGGAACTATGGCTACACCTTC
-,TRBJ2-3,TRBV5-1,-,CASSWGPRKDTQYF,TGCGCCAGCAGCTGGGGACCTCGGAAAGATACGCAGTATTTT
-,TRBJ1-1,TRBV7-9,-,CASSLGAGGAFF,TGTGCCAGCAGCTTAGGGGCTGGAGGAGCTTTCTTT
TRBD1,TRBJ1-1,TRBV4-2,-,CASSLETGRVRNTEAFF,TGTGCCAGCAGCCTAGAGACAGGGAGGGTGAGGAACACTGAAGCTTTCTTT
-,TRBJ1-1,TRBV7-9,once,CASSLRGLLNTEAFF,TGTGCCAGCAGCTTAAGGGGTCTTTTGAACACTGAAGCTTTCTTT
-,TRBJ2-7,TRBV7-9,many,CASSLAQGHEQYF,TGTGCCAGCAGCTTAGCCCAGGGGCACGAGCAGTACTTC
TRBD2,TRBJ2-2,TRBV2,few,CASSERAGANTGELFF,TGTGCCAGCAGTGAAAGGGCGGGGGCGAACACCGGGGAGCTGTTTTTT
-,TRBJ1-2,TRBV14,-,CASSPGQRDYTF,TGTGCCAGCAGCCCCGGACAAAGAGACTACACCTTC
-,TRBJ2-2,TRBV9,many,CASSVSGELFF,TGTGCCAGCAGCGTCAGCGGGGAGCTGTTTTTT
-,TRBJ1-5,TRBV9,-,CASSVGAGLNQPQHF,TGTGCCAGCAGCGTAGGGGCAGGACTGAATCAGCCCCAGCATTTT
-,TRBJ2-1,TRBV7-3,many,CASSSDLSSYNEQFF,TGTGCCAGCAGCTCGGACTTAAGCTCCTACAATGAGCAGTTCTTC
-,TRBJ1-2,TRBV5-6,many,CASSGEGTPSYGYTF,TGTGCCAGCAGCGGTGAGGGGACCCCTTCCTATGGCTACACCTTC
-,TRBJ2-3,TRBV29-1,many,CSALQDTDTQYF,TGCAGCGCCCTACAGGACACAGATACGCAGTATTTT
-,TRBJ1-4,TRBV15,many,CATGGLTEKLFF,TGTGCCACAGGGGGGCTCACTGAAAAACTGTTTTTT
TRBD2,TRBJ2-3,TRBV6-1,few,CASLTSLAGDGDTQYF,TGTGCCAGTCTTACCTCACTAGCGGGAGACGGAGATACGCAGTATTTT